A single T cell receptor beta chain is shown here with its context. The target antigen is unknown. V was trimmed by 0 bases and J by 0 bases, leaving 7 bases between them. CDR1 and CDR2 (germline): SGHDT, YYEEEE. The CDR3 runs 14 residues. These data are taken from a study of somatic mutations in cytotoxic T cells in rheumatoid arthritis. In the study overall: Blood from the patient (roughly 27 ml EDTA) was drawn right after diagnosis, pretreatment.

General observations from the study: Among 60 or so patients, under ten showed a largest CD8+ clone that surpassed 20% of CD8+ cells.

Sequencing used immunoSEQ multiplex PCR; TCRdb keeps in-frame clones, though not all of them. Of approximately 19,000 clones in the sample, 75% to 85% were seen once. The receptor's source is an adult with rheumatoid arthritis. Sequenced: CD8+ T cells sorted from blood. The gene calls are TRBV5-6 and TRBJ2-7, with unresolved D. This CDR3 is CASSLAASSYEQYF. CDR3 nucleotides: TGTGCCAGCAGCTTGGCTGCAAGCTCCTACGAGCAGTACTTC.